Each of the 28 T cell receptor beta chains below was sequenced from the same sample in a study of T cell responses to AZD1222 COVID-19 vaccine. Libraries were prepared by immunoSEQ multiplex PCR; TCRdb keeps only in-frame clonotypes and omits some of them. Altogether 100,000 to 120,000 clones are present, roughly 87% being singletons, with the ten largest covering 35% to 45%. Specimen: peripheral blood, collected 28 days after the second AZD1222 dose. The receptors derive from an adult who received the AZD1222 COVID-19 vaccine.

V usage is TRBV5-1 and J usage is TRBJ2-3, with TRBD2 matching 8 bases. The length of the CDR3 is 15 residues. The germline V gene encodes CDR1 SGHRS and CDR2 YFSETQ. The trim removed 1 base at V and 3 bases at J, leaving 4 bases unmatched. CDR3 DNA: TGCGCCAGCAGCTTGCGTACTAGCGGAACAGATACGCAGTATTTT. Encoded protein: CASSLRTSGTDTQYF.

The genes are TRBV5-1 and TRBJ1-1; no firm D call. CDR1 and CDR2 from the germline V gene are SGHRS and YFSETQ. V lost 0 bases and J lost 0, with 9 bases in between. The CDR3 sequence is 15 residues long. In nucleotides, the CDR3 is TGCGCCAGCAGCTTGGCCAGTACACTGAACACTGAAGCTTTCTTT. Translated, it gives CASSLASTLNTEAFF.

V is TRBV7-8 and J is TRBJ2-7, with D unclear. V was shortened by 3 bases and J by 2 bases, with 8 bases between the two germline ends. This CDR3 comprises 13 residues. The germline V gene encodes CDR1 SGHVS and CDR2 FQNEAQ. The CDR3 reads CASSLGGPYEQYF. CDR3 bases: TGTGCCAGCAGCTTGGGCGGTCCCTACGAGCAGTACTTC.

The CDR3 nucleotides read TGTGCCAGCAGTCCCCTCAAGGCGGGACCCTACGAGCAGTACTTC. It codes for CASSPLKAGPYEQYF. The rearrangement links TRBV27 to TRBJ2-7; D perhaps matches TRBD2 (6 bases). CDR3 size: 15 residues. V lost 5 bases to trimming and J lost 2 bases, with 16 bases between them. CDR1 MNHEY and CDR2 SMNVEV come from the germline V gene (reference sequence).

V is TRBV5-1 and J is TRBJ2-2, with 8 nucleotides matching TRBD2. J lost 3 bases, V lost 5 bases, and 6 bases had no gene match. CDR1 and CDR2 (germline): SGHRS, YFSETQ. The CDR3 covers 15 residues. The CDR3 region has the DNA TGCGCCAGCAGGGGCGGGAGGCTGGACACCGGGGAGCTGTTTTTT. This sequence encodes CASRGGRLDTGELFF.

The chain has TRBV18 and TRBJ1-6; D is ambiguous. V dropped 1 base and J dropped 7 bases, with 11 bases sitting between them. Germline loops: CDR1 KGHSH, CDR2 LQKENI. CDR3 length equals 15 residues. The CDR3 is CASSPQPGRNSPLHF. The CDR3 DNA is TGTGCCAGCTCACCACAACCGGGGAGGAATTCACCCCTCCACTTT.

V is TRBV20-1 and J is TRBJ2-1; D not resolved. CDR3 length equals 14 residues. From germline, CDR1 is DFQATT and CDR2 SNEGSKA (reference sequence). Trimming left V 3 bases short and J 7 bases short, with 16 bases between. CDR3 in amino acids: CSASDPNAKNEQFF. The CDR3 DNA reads TGCAGTGCTAGTGACCCCAATGCCAAAAATGAGCAGTTCTTC.

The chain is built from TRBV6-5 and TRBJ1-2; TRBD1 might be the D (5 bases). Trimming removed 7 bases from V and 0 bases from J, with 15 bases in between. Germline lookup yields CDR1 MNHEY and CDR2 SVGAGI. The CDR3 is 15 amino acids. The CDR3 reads CASTSREGANYGYTF. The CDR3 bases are TGTGCCAGCACCTCAAGGGAAGGGGCTAACTATGGCTACACCTTC.

The CDR3 region is CASTLDRGYGYTF. The CDR3 nucleotides are TGTGCCAGCACCCTAGACAGAGGCTATGGCTACACCTTC. V and J are TRBV5-4 and TRBJ1-2; TRBD1 might be the D (5 bases). Germline V gene lookup returns CDR1 SGHNT and CDR2 YYREEE (reference sequence). V was shortened by 6 bases and J by 4 bases, with 13 bases between the two germline ends. There are 13 residues in the CDR3.

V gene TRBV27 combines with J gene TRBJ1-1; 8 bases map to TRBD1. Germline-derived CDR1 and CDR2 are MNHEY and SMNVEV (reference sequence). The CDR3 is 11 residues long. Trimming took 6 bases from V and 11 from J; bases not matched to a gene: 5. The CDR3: CASRAQGGAFF. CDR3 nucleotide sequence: TGTGCCAGCAGGGCACAGGGGGGGGCTTTCTTT.

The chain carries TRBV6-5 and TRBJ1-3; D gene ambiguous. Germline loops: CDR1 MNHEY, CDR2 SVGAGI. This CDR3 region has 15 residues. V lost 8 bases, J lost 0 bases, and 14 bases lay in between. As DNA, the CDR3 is TGTGCCAGCGGTCAACTTGCTGCCTCTGGAAACACCATATATTTT. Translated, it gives CASGQLAASGNTIYF.

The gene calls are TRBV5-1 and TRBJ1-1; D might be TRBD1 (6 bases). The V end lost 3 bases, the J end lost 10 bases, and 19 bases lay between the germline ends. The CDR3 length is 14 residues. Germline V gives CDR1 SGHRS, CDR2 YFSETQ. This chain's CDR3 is CASSSNPTGLRAFF. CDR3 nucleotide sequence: TGCGCCAGCAGCTCCAACCCAACAGGGCTTCGAGCTTTCTTT. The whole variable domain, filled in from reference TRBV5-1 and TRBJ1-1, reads KAGVTQTPRYLIKTRGQQVTLSCSPISGHRSVSWYQQTPGQGLQFLFEYFSETQRNKGNFPGRFSGRQFSNSRSEMNVSTLELGDSALYLCASSSNPTGLRAFFGQGTRLTVV.

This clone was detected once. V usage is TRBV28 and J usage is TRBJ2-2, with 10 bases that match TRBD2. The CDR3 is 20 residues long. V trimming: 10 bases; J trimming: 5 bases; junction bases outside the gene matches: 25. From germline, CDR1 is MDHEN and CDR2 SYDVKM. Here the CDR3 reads CATNTGPGSLAGVGTGELFF. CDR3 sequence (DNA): TGTGCCACCAACACAGGACCGGGGTCTCTAGCGGGAGTAGGGACCGGGGAGCTGTTTTTT.

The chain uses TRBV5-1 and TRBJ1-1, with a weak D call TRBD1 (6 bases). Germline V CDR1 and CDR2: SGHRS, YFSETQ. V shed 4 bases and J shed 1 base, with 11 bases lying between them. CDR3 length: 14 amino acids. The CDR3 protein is CASSQGQPNTEAFF. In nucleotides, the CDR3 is TGCGCCAGCAGCCAGGGACAACCGAACACTGAAGCTTTCTTT.

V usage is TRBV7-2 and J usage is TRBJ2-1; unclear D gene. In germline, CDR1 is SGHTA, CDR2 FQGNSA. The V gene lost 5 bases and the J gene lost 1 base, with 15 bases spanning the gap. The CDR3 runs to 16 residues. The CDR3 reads CASSPTPIGSYNEQFF. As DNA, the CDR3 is TGTGCCAGCAGCCCTACCCCGATCGGGTCCTACAATGAGCAGTTCTTC. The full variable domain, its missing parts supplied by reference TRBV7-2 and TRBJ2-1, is GAGVSQSPSNKVTEKGKDVELRCDPISGHTALYWYRQSLGQGLEFLIYFQGNSAPDKSGLPSDRFSAERTGGSVSTLTIQRTQQEDSAVYLCASSPTPIGSYNEQFFGPGTRLTVL.

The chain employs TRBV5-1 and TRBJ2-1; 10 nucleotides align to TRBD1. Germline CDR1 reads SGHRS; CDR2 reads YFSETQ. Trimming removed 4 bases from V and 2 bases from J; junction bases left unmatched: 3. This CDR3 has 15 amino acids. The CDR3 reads CASSPGQGTYNEQFF. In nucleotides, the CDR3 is TGCGCCAGCAGCCCGGGACAGGGGACCTACAATGAGCAGTTCTTC.

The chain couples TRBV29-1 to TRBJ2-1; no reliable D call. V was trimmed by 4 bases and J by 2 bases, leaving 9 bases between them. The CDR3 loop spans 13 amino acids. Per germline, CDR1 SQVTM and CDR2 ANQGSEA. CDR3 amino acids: CSVVLLTYNEQFF. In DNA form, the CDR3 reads TGCAGCGTTGTGTTACTGACCTACAATGAGCAGTTCTTC.

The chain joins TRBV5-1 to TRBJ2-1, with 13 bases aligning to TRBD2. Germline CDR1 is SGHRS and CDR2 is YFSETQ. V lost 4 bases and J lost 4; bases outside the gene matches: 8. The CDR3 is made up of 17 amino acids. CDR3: CASSPRLAGGPYNEQFF. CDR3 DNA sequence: TGCGCCAGCAGCCCGAGACTAGCGGGAGGACCTTACAATGAGCAGTTCTTC.

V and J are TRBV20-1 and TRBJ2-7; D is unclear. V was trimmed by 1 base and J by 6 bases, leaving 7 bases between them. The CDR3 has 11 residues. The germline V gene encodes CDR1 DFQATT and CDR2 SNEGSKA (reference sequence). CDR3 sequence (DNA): TGCAGTGCTAGAGCACTGATCGAGCAGTACTTC. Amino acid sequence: CSARALIEQYF.

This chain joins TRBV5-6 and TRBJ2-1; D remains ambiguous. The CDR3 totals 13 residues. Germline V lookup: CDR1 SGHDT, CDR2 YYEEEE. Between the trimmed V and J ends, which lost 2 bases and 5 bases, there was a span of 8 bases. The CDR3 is CASSFLGNNEQFF. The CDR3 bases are TGTGCCAGCAGCTTTCTTGGAAACAATGAGCAGTTCTTC. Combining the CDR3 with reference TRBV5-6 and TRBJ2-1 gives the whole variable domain DAGVTQSPTHLIKTRGQQVTLRCSPKSGHDTVSWYQQALGQGPQFIFQYYEEEERQRGNFPDRFSGHQFPNYSSELNVNALLLGDSALYLCASSFLGNNEQFFGPGTRLTVL.

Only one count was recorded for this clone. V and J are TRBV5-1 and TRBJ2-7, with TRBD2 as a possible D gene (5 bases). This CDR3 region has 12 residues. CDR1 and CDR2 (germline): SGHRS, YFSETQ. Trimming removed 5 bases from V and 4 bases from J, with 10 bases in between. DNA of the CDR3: TGCGCCAGCAGGAGAGGGTTATACGAGCAGTACTTC. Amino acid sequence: CASRRGLYEQYF.

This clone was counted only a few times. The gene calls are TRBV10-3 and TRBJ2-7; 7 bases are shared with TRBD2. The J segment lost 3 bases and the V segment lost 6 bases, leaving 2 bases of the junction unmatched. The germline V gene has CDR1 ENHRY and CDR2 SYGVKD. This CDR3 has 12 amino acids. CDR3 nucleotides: TGTGCCATCAGGGCTAGCGGCTACGAGCAGTACTTC. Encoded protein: CAIRASGYEQYF.

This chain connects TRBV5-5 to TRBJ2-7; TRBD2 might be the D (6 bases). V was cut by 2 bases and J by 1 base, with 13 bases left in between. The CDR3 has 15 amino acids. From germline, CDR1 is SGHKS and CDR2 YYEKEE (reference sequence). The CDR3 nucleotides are TGTGCCAGCAGCTTCCGGGGACTGGATTCCTACGAGCAGTACTTC. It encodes CASSFRGLDSYEQYF.

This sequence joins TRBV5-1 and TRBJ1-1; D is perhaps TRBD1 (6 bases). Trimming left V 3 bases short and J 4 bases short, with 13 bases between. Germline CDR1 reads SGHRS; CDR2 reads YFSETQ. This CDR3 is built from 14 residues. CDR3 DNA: TGCGCCAGCAGCTCCAGCGGAGGGGGCACTGAAGCTTTCTTT. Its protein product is CASSSSGGGTEAFF.

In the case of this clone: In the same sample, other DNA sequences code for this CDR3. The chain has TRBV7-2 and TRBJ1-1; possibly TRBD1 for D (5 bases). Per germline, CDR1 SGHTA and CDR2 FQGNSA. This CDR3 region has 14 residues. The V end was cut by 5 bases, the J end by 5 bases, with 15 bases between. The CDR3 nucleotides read TGTGCCAGCAGCCCCCAGGGCAGGAGGACTGAAGCTTTCTTT. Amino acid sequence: CASSPQGRRTEAFF. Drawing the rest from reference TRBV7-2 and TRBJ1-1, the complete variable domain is GAGVSQSPSNKVTEKGKDVELRCDPISGHTALYWYRQSLGQGLEFLIYFQGNSAPDKSGLPSDRFSAERTGGSVSTLTIQRTQQEDSAVYLCASSPQGRRTEAFFGQGTRLTVV.

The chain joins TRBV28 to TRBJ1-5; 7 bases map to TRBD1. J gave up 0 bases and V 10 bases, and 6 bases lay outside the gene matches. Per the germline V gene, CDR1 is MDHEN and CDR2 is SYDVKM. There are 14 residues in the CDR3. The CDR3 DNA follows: TGTGCCACCTCCAGGGGGTATAGCAATCAGCCCCAGCATTTT. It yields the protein CATSRGYSNQPQHF.

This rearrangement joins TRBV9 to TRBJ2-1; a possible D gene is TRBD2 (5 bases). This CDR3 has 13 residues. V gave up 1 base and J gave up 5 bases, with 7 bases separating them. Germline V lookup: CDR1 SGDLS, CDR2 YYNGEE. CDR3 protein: CASSVMGDNEQFF. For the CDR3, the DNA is TGTGCCAGCAGCGTAATGGGAGACAATGAGCAGTTCTTC.

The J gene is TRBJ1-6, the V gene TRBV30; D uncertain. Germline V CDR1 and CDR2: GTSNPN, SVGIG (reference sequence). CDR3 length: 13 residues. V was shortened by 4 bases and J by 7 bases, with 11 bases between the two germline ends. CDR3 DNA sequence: TGTGCCTGGAAGAGAATCAGGAATTCACCCCTCCACTTT. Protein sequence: CAWKRIRNSPLHF.